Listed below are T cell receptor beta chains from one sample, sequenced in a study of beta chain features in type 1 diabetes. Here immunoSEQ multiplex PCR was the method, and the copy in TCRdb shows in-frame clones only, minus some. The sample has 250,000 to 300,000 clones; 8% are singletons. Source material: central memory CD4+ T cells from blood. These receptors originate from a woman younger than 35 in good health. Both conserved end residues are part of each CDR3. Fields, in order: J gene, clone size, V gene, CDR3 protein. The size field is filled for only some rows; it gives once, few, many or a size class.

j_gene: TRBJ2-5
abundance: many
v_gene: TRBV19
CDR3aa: CASSIGSQETQYF

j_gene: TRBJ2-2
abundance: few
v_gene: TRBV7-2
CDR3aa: CASSFTGDTGELFF

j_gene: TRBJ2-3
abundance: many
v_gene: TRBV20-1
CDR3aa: CSATHTDTQYF

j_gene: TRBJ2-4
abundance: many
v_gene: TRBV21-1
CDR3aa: CASRKQGQLAKNIQYF

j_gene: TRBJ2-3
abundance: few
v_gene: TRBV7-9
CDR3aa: CASSHGAQAGTDTQYF

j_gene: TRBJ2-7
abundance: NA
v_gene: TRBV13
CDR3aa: CASSSQREARYEQYF

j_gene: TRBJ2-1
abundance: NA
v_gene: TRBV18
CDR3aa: CASSQGQGRIDEQFF

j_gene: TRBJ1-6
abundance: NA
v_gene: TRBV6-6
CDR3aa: CASSYSRGPVESPLHF

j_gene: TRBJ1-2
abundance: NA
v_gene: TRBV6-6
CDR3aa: CASSPTGDYGYTF

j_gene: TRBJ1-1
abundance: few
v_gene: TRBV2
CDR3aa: CASSASAFF

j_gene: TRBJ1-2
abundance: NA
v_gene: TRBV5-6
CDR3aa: CASSLPGQEYGYTF

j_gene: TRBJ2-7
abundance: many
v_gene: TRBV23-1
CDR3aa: CASSRSKGGQGSHEQYF

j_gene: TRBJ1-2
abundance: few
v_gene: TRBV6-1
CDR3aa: CASSEALRGYGYTF

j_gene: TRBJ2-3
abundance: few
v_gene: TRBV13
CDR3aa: CASSLRQGAPHTQYF

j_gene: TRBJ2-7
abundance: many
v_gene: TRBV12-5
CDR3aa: CASEGRSPYEQYF

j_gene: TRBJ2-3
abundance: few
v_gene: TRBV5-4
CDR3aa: CASSQALSTDTQYF

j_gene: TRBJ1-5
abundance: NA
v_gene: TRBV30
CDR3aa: CAWSERGRGNQPQHF

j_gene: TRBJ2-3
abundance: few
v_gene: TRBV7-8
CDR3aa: CASSLGASGSTDTQYF

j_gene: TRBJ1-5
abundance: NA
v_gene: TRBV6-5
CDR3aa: CASSPSSTLQPQHF

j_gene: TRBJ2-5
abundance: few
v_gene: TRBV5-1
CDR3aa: CASSLESAQYF

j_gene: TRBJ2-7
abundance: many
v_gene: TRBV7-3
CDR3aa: CASSLNPDRPSNYEQYF

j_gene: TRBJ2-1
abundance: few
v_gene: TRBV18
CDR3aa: CASSPIQGSGNNEQFF

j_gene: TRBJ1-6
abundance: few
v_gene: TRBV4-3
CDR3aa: CASSQDLGGWTYNSPLHF

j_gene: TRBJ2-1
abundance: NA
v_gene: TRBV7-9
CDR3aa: CASSSTSGTYNEQFF

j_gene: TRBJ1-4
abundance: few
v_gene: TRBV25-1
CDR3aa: CASSEYGGMETNEKLFF

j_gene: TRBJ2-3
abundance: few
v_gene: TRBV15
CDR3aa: CATSRDGTETSGRAVLYTDTQYF

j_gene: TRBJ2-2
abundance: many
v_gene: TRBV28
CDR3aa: CAGGTGGTGELFF

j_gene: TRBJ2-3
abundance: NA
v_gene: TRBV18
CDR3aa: CASSPRDFPPTTTQYF

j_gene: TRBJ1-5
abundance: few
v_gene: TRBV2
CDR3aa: CASTVSGVGQPQHF

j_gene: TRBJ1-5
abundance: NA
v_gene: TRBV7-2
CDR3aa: CASTPGESQPQHF